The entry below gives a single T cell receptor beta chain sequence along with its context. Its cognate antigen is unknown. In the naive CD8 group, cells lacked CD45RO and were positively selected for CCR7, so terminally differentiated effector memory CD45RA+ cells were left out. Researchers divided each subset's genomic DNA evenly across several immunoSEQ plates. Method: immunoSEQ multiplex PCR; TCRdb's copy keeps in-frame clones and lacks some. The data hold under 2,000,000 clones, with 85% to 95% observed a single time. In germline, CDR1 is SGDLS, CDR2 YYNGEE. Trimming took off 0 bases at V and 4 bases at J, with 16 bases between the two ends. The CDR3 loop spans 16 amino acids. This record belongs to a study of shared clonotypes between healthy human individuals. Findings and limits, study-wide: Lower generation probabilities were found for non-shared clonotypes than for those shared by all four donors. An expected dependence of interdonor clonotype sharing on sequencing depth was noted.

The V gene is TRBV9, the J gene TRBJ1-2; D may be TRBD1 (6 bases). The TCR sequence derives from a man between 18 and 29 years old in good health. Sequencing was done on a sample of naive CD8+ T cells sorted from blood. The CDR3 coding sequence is TGTGCCAGCAGCGTAGACCCTGGACAGCCGGCCTATGGCTACACCTTC. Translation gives CASSVDPGQPAYGYTF.